This T cell receptor (beta chain) is from a study of T-cell reconstitution after alpha-beta-depleted transplantation in children. Notes on the study in general: Several hundred rapidly expanded clones from non-depleted graft cells reportedly supplied alpha-beta T cells about two months post-transplant. Hyperexpanded clones declined; after one year, newly produced T cells mostly supplied diversity.

The CDR3 extends over 14 amino acids. Between the trimmed V and J ends, which lost 2 bases and 3 bases, there was a span of 9 bases. Ten or more counts support this clonotype. Antigen: not known. This sample's TCRbeta library carried unique molecular identifier barcodes. MiXCR, run by TCRdb on the PCR reads, gives a single entry per CDR3 protein. This repertoire shows approximately 70,000 distinct CDR3 sequences, roughly 4.4% found once; its top ten account for 18%. The J gene is TRBJ2-3, the V gene TRBV12-3 or TRBV12-4; no clear D gene. The TCR was taken from a boy younger than two who had a stem cell transplant for acute myeloid leukemia, so the T cells may come from the graft donor. The sample here was PBMCs, mostly from graft donor cells, taken 180 days after TCRalphabeta/CD19-depleted stem cell transplant. CDR3 nucleotides: TGTGCCAGCAGTTTATCTCCCGGGACAGATACGCAGTATTTT. Translating gives CASSLSPGTDTQYF.